This TCR beta chain was obtained from a study of cytomegalovirus exposure and HLA in healthy donors. Study at large: A data release that came early held roughly 85 million unique TCRs from HLA-typed donors. Study-wide results and limits: A later look showed TCR association rates differing by HLA locus, highest for DRB1 and lowest for HLA-C. V segments that were indistinguishable, TRBV6-2 and TRBV6-3 among them, were omitted from analysis. The availability of immune exposure information extended only to CMV serostatus.

Worth noting for this clone: The target antigen is unknown. An end of the junction differs from the germline gene, which may be a read error.

With 60 Vbeta and 13 Jbeta primers, the PCR was carried out. Generated by immunoSEQ multiplex PCR, the TCRdb table keeps only in-frame clones and is missing some. The sample shows 95,000 to 130,000 clones, 9% to 10% of them seen only once. CDR1 MGHRA and CDR2 YSYEKL come from the germline V gene. CDR3 length: 16 residues. Material for sequencing was PBMCs. The receptor was isolated from a man under 40 in good health and CMV-seronegative. This sequence joins TRBV4-1 and TRBJ1-4; D is unclear. CDR3 protein: CASSQDRDPTNEKLLF. In nucleotides, the CDR3 is TGCGCCAGCAGCCAAGACCGGGATCCAACTAATGAAAAACTGCTTTTT.